The sequence of this T cell receptor beta chain was determined in a study of response to subunit inactivated influenza vaccine. V was shortened by 2 bases and J by 5 bases, with 10 bases between the two germline ends. The CDR3 contains 13 residues. Germline loops: CDR1 MDHEN, CDR2 SYDVKM. TCRdb used MiXCR to reprocess the RT-PCR reads, holding one entry per CDR3 protein. The data hold 530,000 or so distinct CDR3 sequences, with over 9.5% observed a single time. This clonotype turned up a few times. The V gene is TRBV28, the J gene TRBJ2-7; D is possibly TRBD1 (6 bases). The source material was PBMCs from blood, sampled on the day of vaccination. This TCR was sampled from a middle-aged man who received an inactivated influenza vaccine. The CDR3 loop reads CASSLTGIHEQYF. The CDR3 bases are TGTGCCAGCAGTTTAACAGGGATCCACGAGCAGTACTTC.